Listed below are T cell receptor beta chains from one sample, sequenced in a study of cytomegalovirus exposure and HLA in healthy donors. Generated by immunoSEQ multiplex PCR, the TCRdb table keeps only in-frame clones and is missing some. Found here are 120,000 or so clones, approximately 74% of them singletons; the top ten hold 3.5% to 4.5%. Sequencing was performed on PBMCs. These receptors came from a man in his forties or fifties in good health and CMV-seropositive. Both conserved end residues are part of each CDR3. The D gene is left open where the match is weak. Size tells how often a clone was seen (once, few, many) or the class of an expanded clone, and some rows leave it out.

v_call: TRBV15
clone_size: once
j_call: TRBJ2-3
d_call: -
cdr3_nt: TGTGCCACCAGCAGAGACGGCTCAGGGGATACGCAGTATTTT
cdr3_aa: CATSRDGSGDTQYF

v_call: TRBV5-1
clone_size: -
j_call: TRBJ2-7
d_call: TRBD2
cdr3_nt: TGCGCCAGCAGCTTGGGGGCTAGCGGGAGTCTATACGAGCAGTACTTC
cdr3_aa: CASSLGASGSLYEQYF

v_call: TRBV7-6
clone_size: -
j_call: TRBJ2-5
d_call: -
cdr3_nt: TGTGCCAGCAGCTTAGAGTGGGCTGAAGAGACCCAGTACTTC
cdr3_aa: CASSLEWAEETQYF

v_call: TRBV5-8
clone_size: -
j_call: TRBJ2-1
d_call: -
cdr3_nt: TGTGCCAGCACCGATGGGCGGGGATACTCCTACAATGAGCAGTTCTTC
cdr3_aa: CASTDGRGYSYNEQFF

v_call: TRBV4-1
clone_size: few
j_call: TRBJ2-5
d_call: TRBD1
cdr3_nt: TGCGCCAGCAGCCAAGATCCGACGGGACAGACCCAAGAGACCCAGTACTTC
cdr3_aa: CASSQDPTGQTQETQYF

v_call: TRBV18
clone_size: -
j_call: TRBJ2-5
d_call: TRBD2
cdr3_nt: TGTGCCAGCTCACCGGCGGGGGAAGAGACCCAGTACTTC
cdr3_aa: CASSPAGEETQYF

v_call: TRBV19
clone_size: -
j_call: TRBJ1-1
d_call: TRBD1
cdr3_nt: TGTGCCAGTAGTATTAAACAGGGGATTAGAGACACTGAAGCTTTCTTT
cdr3_aa: CASSIKQGIRDTEAFF

v_call: TRBV5-4
clone_size: -
j_call: TRBJ1-1
d_call: -
cdr3_nt: TGTGCCAGCAGCTTTGGCGCAGGGGTATACTCCTTT
cdr3_aa: CASSFGAGVYSF

v_call: TRBV29-1
clone_size: once
j_call: TRBJ2-3
d_call: -
cdr3_nt: TGCGGCGTTGAGCCGGCAATCGGGTCCACAGATACGCAGTATTTT
cdr3_aa: CGVEPAIGSTDTQYF

v_call: TRBV11-2
clone_size: -
j_call: TRBJ2-1
d_call: TRBD1
cdr3_nt: TGTGCCAGCAGCGACAGGGGGGGGAGGGGTGCTTTCAATGAGCAGTTCTTC
cdr3_aa: CASSDRGGRGAFNEQFF

v_call: TRBV7-9
clone_size: -
j_call: TRBJ1-2
d_call: -
cdr3_nt: TGTGCCAGCAGCTTAGTGACAGCTAACTATGGCTACACCTTC
cdr3_aa: CASSLVTANYGYTF